The sequence of this T cell receptor (beta chain) was determined in a study of shared clonotypes between healthy human individuals. As for the study in general: The study enrolled a couple of women and a few men aged 18 to 49. A donor's plate count was three for CD4 naive and three for CD4 memory; CD8 naive had two and CD8 memory one. Study-level points and caveats: Tissues were not sampled, only blood, and their repertoires likely differ.

Turning to this clone: The antigen is unknown.

The donors, healthy adults who were HIV-negative, had experienced no recent acute infections or vaccinations. The CDR3 consists of 14 residues. Germline assignment: CDR1 MDHEN and CDR2 SYDVKM. V shed 4 bases and J shed 0 bases, with 9 bases lying between them. Only in-frame clones appear in the TCRdb table, and some are missing; sequencing was by immunoSEQ multiplex PCR. The repertoire holds about 2.3 million clones, with around 93% as singletons. The clonotype originates from a man in his late teens or twenties in good health. Some clones in this sample may be carry-over from other donors' samples. This chain uses TRBV28 with TRBJ1-1, with D maybe TRBD1 (5 bases). The specimen sequenced was naive CD4+ T cells from PBMCs. Stated subset: CD45RA+ positively selected. In DNA, the CDR3 is TGTGCCAGCAGTTATGAGGGGATGAACACTGAAGCTTTCTTT. Translated, it gives CASSYEGMNTEAFF.